This T cell receptor beta chain was captured by sequencing in a study of Ad26.COV2.S vaccination and SARS-CoV-2 variants (dated by TCRdb to the early 2020s). With respect to the entire study: Donors in the vaccine arm were drawn from COV1001, a multicentre, randomized, double-blind, placebo-controlled phase I-IIa trial testing Ad26.COV2.S in healthy adults. Ad26.COV2.S was given intramuscularly at 5x10^10 or 1x10^11 viral particles, as a single shot or as two shots 56 days apart. TCRbeta repertoire sequencing served as the tool for gauging how specific and how broad the SARS-CoV-2-reactive T cell receptors were following Ad26.COV2.S vaccination. The TCR-sequenced set comprised approximately 30 samples: some 20 Ad26.COV2.S vaccine recipients, 5 placebo recipients and 8 SARS-CoV-2 convalescent individuals. Participants in the trial were split at random into five groups of five each, receiving low-dose or high-dose Ad26.COV2.S once or twice, or else placebo on both occasions. Throughout the experiments and outcome assessment, investigators stayed blinded to trial group allocation. The full study reports these points: After vaccination, spike-specific CD8+ and CD4+ T cell responses were reported to show substantial breadth. Comparing responses between vaccine doses or regimens was not something the study was powered to do. The authors noted that total T cell responses may have been underestimated by the TCR breadth and depth analyses. Vaccine and placebo recipients had similar non-spike TCR breadth, a finding consistent with the vaccine containing only spike. Higher spike-specific TCR breadth was observed in Ad26.COV2.S recipients than in placebo recipients (P = 0.0014).

A word on this clone: It has no known antigen specificity. Base qualities were left out, and no much larger clone turns up one base away.

According to the germline V gene, CDR1 reads SGHTA and CDR2 reads FQGNSA. Counted from cysteine to phenylalanine, this CDR3 has 16 amino acids. The retained sequence is limited to the CDR3, 48 bases, with the frame set at the first base. V drops 4 bases and J drops 4 bases, leaving 18 bases in between. The immunoSEQ Assay was used to sequence TCRbeta CDR3 regions. After extraction, genomic DNA underwent amplification by bias-controlled multiplex PCR, followed by high-throughput sequencing. As for the original processing: To quantify the absolute abundance of every unique TCRbeta CDR3 region, sequences were collapsed and filtered. T cell fraction was estimated by normalizing TCRbeta template counts to usable DNA, with usable DNA measured through amplification of reference genes found in all nucleated cells. Repertoire TCRs were annotated as SARS-CoV-2-specific by exact matching of V gene, CDR3 amino acid sequence and J gene to a known reactive TCR set. The reference SARS-CoV-2 TCR set was obtained from MIRA and was filtered for enrichment in COVID-19-positive ImmuneCODE repertoires, whereby public or cross-reactive TCRs were removed. Based on the MIRA antigens, annotated TCRs were further analysed at the level of specific ORF or position within ORF. Breadth was defined as annotated unique rearrangements over total unique productive rearrangements; depth was the summed frequency of those rearrangements. TCR breadth was compared between groups using two-sided Wilcoxon rank-sum tests. TCRdb's version of the immuneACCESS table is confined to in-frame rearrangements and falls short of the full clone set. An unresolved V gene accounts for under half of the shortfall where checked; the remainder is of unknown origin. The DNA was the basis for D and trimming; V, J and clone size are from that table. The sample yields about 480,000 clones; around 88% were counted once. The ten largest clones capture around 13% of the sample.

Reading the label with the study, this specimen's treatment or condition is: 19 received Ad26.COV2.S at low or high dose, single or two shots; about 5 received placebo; per-sample allocation not given. For vaccine and placebo recipients, repertoires were sequenced using samples collected on day 63 after the first injection. In Cohort 1b, 25 adults aged 18-55 years were enrolled at a single site in Boston, USA, between 29 July and 7 August 2020. As a vaccine, Ad26.COV2.S was a replication-incompetent adenovirus type 26 vector that expressed a prefusion-stabilized SARS-CoV-2 spike protein derived from the original Wuhan strain.

Sample: peripheral blood, taken in a trial of Ad26.COV2.S vaccine versus placebo. Rearrangement joined TRBV7-2 to TRBJ2-3; TRBD2 might be the D gene, on 9 matching bases. The sequence was obtained from a person aged 18 to 65 who received the Ad26.COV2.S COVID-19 vaccine or a placebo. The CDR3 has the sequence CASSSGGGRASDTQYF. The base sequence is TGTGCCAGCAGCTCAGGGGGCGGGAGGGCATCAGATACGCAGTATTTT.